These T cell receptor beta chains were read from a single sample in a study of cytomegalovirus exposure and HLA in healthy donors. Libraries were prepared by immunoSEQ multiplex PCR; TCRdb keeps only in-frame clonotypes and omits some of them. The repertoire includes under 200,000 clones, over 70% of them detected once, and more than 5% sits in the top ten. Sequencing used PBMCs. These receptors all come from a man aged 40-55 years in good health and CMV-seronegative. CDR3s leave out the opening cysteine and the closing phenylalanine or tryptophan. The order of the fields is J gene, V gene, CDR3 protein.

j_call: TRBJ1-2; v_call: TRBV2; cdr3_aa: ASSEQRDSYGCT
j_call: TRBJ2-7; v_call: TRBV7-9; cdr3_aa: ASSLALPAEGYEQY
j_call: TRBJ2-7; v_call: TRBV4-3; cdr3_aa: ASSPGSTGPFYEQY
j_call: TRBJ1-2; v_call: TRBV5-6; cdr3_aa: ASRFPGAYGYT
j_call: TRBJ2-1; v_call: TRBV4-3; cdr3_aa: ASSRSGTSGPNEQF
j_call: TRBJ2-5; v_call: TRBV7-9; cdr3_aa: ASSLSNRGLYQETQY
j_call: TRBJ2-5; v_call: TRBV10-3; cdr3_aa: AGGGGGGQETQY
j_call: TRBJ1-2; v_call: TRBV15; cdr3_aa: ATSTLGAGGTNGYT
j_call: TRBJ2-3; v_call: TRBV4-3; cdr3_aa: ASSNEHTGDGTDTQY
j_call: TRBJ2-2; v_call: TRBV6-5; cdr3_aa: ASSYDSVTTGELF
j_call: TRBJ1-6; v_call: TRBV4-3; cdr3_aa: ASSPGTPLYDSPLH
j_call: TRBJ1-5; v_call: TRBV7-9; cdr3_aa: ASSDRANQPQH
j_call: TRBJ1-2; v_call: TRBV5-1; cdr3_aa: ASSLARGEDGYT
j_call: TRBJ1-2; v_call: TRBV6-5; cdr3_aa: ASSPQLSRENGYT
j_call: TRBJ2-3; v_call: TRBV15; cdr3_aa: ATSRDRHGGAPDTQY
j_call: TRBJ1-2; v_call: TRBV5-1; cdr3_aa: ASSTTAANYGYT
j_call: TRBJ2-3; v_call: TRBV10-1; cdr3_aa: ASSTGFSNTQY
j_call: TRBJ2-1; v_call: TRBV5-1; cdr3_aa: ASSLDSGRSYNEQF
j_call: TRBJ1-4; v_call: TRBV14; cdr3_aa: ASSQEQGGATNLRLF
j_call: TRBJ1-5; v_call: TRBV6-1; cdr3_aa: ASSVSGGARQPQH
j_call: TRBJ2-7; v_call: TRBV4-3; cdr3_aa: ASSQESATASYEQY
j_call: TRBJ1-3; v_call: TRBV18; cdr3_aa: ASSSGQTGNTIY
j_call: TRBJ1-3; v_call: TRBV6-5; cdr3_aa: ASSPSGGSGNTIY
j_call: TRBJ1-2; v_call: TRBV5-1; cdr3_aa: ASSLEGRRDRVYGYT
j_call: TRBJ1-1; v_call: TRBV27; cdr3_aa: ASSRWDRMNTEAF
j_call: TRBJ2-7; v_call: TRBV10-3; cdr3_aa: AMLDRNYEQY
j_call: TRBJ2-4; v_call: TRBV29-1; cdr3_aa: SVYGGPENIQY
j_call: TRBJ1-2; v_call: TRBV6-5; cdr3_aa: ASSYSTMTGVDGYT
j_call: TRBJ1-2; v_call: TRBV7-9; cdr3_aa: ASNLQPATGGYT
j_call: TRBJ2-5; v_call: TRBV5-6; cdr3_aa: ASSDRGGGETQY
j_call: TRBJ2-1; v_call: TRBV18; cdr3_aa: ASSPPGTAYNEQF
j_call: TRBJ2-7; v_call: TRBV5-1; cdr3_aa: ASSPSGGAYEQY
j_call: TRBJ2-7; v_call: TRBV18; cdr3_aa: ASSPRTTAYEQY
j_call: TRBJ1-2; v_call: TRBV30; cdr3_aa: AWSGQGGYGYT
j_call: TRBJ1-2; v_call: TRBV5-1; cdr3_aa: ASSLEGGGSYGYT
j_call: TRBJ2-3; v_call: TRBV29-1; cdr3_aa: SVDFGEEDTQY
j_call: TRBJ2-1; v_call: TRBV14; cdr3_aa: ASSHPRLAGISSYNEQF
j_call: TRBJ1-1; v_call: TRBV5-1; cdr3_aa: ASSPPGQGRTEAF
j_call: .; v_call: TRBV4-1; cdr3_aa: ASSHPSRFEQY
j_call: TRBJ2-1; v_call: TRBV7-7; cdr3_aa: ASSLDSQYYNEQF
j_call: TRBJ2-7; v_call: TRBV7-9; cdr3_aa: ASSPRLIAGGVYEQY
j_call: TRBJ2-7; v_call: TRBV4-1; cdr3_aa: ASSQFRDRGEQY
j_call: TRBJ1-2; v_call: TRBV19; cdr3_aa: ASAGGGGYT
j_call: TRBJ2-1; v_call: TRBV6-1; cdr3_aa: ASSARPGLAGGHEQF
j_call: TRBJ1-4; v_call: TRBV7-9; cdr3_aa: ASSPDSEKLF
j_call: TRBJ1-2; v_call: TRBV18; cdr3_aa: ASSPGGLRLGYT
j_call: TRBJ2-1; v_call: TRBV25-1; cdr3_aa: ASRTGFYEQF
j_call: TRBJ2-7; v_call: TRBV5-4; cdr3_aa: ASSSGISPYEQY
j_call: TRBJ1-1; v_call: TRBV19; cdr3_aa: ASDLTGKRDTEAF
j_call: TRBJ1-5; v_call: TRBV7-6; cdr3_aa: ASSEGASNQPQH
j_call: TRBJ2-5; v_call: TRBV4-1; cdr3_aa: ASSLYPLAGEYQETQY
j_call: TRBJ1-1; v_call: TRBV4-3; cdr3_aa: ASSQGRVWNTEAF
j_call: TRBJ1-1; v_call: TRBV29-1; cdr3_aa: SVRDRAGTEAF
j_call: TRBJ2-2; v_call: TRBV18; cdr3_aa: ASSPREGPGELF
j_call: TRBJ1-1; v_call: TRBV7-3; cdr3_aa: ASSLTPTGVGTEAF
j_call: TRBJ1-5; v_call: TRBV27; cdr3_aa: ASSDSRNQPQH
j_call: TRBJ1-1; v_call: TRBV4-1; cdr3_aa: ASSGPLRNTEAF
j_call: TRBJ2-7; v_call: TRBV6-6; cdr3_aa: ASSQGQASSYEQY
j_call: TRBJ2-1; v_call: TRBV5-4; cdr3_aa: ASSLASSGNHEQF
j_call: TRBJ1-4; v_call: TRBV13; cdr3_aa: ASSLRAEKLF